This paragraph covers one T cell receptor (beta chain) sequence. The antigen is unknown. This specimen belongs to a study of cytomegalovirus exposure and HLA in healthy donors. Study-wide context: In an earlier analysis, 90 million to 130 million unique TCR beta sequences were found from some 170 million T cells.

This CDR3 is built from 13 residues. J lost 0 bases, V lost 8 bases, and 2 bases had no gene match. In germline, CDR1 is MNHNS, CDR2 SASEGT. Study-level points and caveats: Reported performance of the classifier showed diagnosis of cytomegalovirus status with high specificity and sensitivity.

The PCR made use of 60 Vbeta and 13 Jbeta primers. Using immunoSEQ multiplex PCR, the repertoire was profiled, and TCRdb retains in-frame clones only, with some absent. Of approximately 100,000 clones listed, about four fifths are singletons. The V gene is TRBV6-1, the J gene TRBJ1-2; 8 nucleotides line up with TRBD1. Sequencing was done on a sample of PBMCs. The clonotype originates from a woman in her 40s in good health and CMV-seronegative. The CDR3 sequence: CASWDRPNYGYTF. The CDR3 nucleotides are TGTGCCAGCTGGGACAGGCCTAACTATGGCTACACCTTC.